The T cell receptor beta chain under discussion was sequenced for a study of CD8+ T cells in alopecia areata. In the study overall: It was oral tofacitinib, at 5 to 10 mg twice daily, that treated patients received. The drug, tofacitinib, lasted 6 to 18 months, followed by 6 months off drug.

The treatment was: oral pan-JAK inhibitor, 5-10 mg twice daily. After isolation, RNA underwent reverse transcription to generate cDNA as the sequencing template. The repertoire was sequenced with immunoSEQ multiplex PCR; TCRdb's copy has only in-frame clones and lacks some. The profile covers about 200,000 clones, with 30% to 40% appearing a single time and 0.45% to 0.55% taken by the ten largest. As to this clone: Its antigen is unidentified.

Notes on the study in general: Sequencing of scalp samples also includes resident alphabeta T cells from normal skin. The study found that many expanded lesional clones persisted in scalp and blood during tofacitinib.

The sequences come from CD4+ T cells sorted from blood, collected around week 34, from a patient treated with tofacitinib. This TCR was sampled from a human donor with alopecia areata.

CDR3 coding DNA: TGCGCCAGCAGCTTGGCCTGGAACAGCCTCAAGTTGGATACGCAGTATTTT. Amino acids: CASSLAWNSLKLDTQYF. This chain joins TRBV5-1 and TRBJ2-3; the D is unclear. In germline, CDR1 is SGHRS, CDR2 YFSETQ. The ends were cut back, 0 bases at V and 6 bases at J, with 20 bases in the middle. The CDR3 has 17 amino acids.